This T cell receptor (beta chain) is from a study of blood T cell repertoires in COVID-19. Across the study: Collection of acute and convalescent COVID-19 samples took place in the United States, Italy and Spain.

Sequencing used immunoSEQ multiplex PCR; TCRdb keeps in-frame clones, though not all of them. The sample contains 400,000 to 500,000 clones, roughly 90% of which appear only once. This CDR3 has 14 amino acids. The junction had 9 bases not matched to a gene; V was cut back by 4 bases and J by 7 bases. Germline values: CDR1 SGHRS, CDR2 YFSETQ. The V gene is TRBV5-1, the J gene TRBJ1-2, with 8 positions matching TRBD1. The origin of this receptor is a middle-aged woman who had recovered from COVID-19. Material: PBMCs or T cells enriched from blood (not recorded which). In DNA, the CDR3 is TGCGCCAGCAGCGCAGGACAGGGCGTTTTTGGCTACACCTTC. It specifies CASSAGQGVFGYTF.